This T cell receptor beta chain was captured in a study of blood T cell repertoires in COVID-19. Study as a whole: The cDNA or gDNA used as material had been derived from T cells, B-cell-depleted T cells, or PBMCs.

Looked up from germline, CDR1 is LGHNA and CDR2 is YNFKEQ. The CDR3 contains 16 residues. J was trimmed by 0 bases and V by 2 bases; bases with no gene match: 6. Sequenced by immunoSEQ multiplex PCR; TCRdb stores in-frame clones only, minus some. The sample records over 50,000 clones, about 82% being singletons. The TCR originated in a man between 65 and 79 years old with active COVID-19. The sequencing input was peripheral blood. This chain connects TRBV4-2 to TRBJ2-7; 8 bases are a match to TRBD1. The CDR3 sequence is CASSQSRTGISYEQYF. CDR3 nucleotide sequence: TGTGCCAGCAGCCAATCCCGGACAGGGATCTCCTACGAGCAGTACTTC.